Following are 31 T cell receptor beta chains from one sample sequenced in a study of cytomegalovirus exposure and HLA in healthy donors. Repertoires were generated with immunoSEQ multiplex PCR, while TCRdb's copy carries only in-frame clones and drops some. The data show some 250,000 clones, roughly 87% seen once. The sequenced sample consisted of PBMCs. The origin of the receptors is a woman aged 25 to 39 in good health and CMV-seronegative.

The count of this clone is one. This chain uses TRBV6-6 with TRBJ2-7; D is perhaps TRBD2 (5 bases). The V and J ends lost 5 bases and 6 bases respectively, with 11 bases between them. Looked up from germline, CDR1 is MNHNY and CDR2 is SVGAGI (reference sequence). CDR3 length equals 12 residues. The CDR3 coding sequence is TGTGCCAGCAGTCCCGATCGGGGCGAGCAGTACTTC. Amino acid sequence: CASSPDRGEQYF.

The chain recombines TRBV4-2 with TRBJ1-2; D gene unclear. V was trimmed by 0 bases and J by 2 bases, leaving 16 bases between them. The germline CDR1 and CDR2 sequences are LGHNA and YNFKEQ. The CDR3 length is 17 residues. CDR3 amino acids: CASSQEGRGFTNYGYTF. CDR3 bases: TGTGCCAGCAGCCAAGAAGGGCGAGGGTTTACAAACTATGGCTACACCTTC.

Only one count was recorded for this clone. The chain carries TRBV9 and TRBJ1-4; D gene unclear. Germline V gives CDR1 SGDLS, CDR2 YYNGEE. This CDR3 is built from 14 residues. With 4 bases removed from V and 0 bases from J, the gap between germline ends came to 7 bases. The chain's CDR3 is CASSSGATNEKLFF. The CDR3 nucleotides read TGTGCCAGCAGCTCGGGAGCAACTAATGAAAAACTGTTTTTT. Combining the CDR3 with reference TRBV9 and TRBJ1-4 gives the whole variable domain DSGVTQTPKHLITATGQRVTLRCSPRSGDLSVYWYQQSLDQGLQFLIQYYNGEERAKGNILERFSAQQFPDLHSELNLSSLELGDSALYFCASSSGATNEKLFFGSGTQLSVL.

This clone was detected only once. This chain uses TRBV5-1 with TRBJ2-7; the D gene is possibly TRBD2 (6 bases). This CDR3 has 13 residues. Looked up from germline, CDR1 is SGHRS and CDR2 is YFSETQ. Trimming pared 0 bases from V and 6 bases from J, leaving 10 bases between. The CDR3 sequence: CASSLVWRAEQYF. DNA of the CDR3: TGCGCCAGCAGCTTGGTTTGGAGGGCCGAGCAGTACTTC.

CDR3 nucleotides: TGTGCCAGCAAAGGCACAGGGGGTATAGAGACCCAGTACTTC. It specifies CASKGTGGIETQYF. The rearrangement uses TRBV27 and TRBJ2-5, with 8 nucleotides matching TRBD1. The CDR3 is 14 residues long. Germline values: CDR1 MNHEY, CDR2 SMNVEV (reference sequence). The ends lost 7 bases at V and 4 bases at J; junction bases unmatched: 8.

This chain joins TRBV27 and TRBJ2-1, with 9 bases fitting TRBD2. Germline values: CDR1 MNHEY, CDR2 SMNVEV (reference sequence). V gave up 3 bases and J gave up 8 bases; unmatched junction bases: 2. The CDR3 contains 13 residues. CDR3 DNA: TGTGCCAGCAGTTTGGGGACTAGCCATGAGCAGTTCTTC. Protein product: CASSLGTSHEQFF.

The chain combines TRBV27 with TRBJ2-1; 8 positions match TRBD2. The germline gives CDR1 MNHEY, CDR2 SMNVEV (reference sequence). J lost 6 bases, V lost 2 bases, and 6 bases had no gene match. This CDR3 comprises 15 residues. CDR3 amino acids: CASSLRSGRSNEQFF. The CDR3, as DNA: TGTGCCAGCAGTTTACGGAGCGGGAGATCCAATGAGCAGTTCTTC.

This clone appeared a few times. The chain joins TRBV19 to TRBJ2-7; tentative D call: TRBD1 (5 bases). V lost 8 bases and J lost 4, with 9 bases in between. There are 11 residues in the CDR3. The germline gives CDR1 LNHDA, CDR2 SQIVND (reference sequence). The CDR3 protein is CASQGVYEQYF. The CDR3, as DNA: TGTGCCAGTCAAGGGGTGTACGAGCAGTACTTC.

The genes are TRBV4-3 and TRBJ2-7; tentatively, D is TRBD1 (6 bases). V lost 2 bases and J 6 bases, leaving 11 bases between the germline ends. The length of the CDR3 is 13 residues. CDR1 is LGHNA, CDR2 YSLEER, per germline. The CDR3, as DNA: TGCGCCAGCAGCCAAATACAGGGCTCCGAGCAGTACTTC. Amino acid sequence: CASSQIQGSEQYF.

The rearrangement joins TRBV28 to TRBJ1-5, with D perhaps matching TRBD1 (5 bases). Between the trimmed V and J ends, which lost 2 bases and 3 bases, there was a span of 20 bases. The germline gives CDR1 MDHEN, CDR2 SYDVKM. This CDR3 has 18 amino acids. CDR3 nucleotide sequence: TGTGCCAGCAGTTTAGCCCGCGGGGGGTTAGGACTCAATCAGCCCCAGCATTTT. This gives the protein CASSLARGGLGLNQPQHF.

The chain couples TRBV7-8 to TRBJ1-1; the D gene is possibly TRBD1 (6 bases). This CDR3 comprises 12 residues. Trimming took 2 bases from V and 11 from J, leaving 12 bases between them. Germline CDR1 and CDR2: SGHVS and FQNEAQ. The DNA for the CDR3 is TGTGCCAGCAGCTTATTGGGGGCAATGGCTTTCTTT. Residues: CASSLLGAMAFF. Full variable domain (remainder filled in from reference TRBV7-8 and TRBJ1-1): GAGVSQSPRYKVAKRGQDVALRCDPISGHVSLFWYQQALGQGPEFLTYFQNEAQLDKSGLPSDRFFAERPEGSVSTLKIQRTQQEDSAVYLCASSLLGAMAFFGQGTRLTVV.

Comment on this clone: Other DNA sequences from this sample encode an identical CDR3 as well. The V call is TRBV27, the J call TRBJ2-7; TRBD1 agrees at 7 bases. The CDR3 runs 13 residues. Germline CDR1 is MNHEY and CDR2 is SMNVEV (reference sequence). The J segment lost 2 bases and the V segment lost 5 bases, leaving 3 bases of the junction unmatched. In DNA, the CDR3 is TGTGCCAGCAGTCTTACAGGGGCCTACGAGCAGTACTTC. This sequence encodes CASSLTGAYEQYF.

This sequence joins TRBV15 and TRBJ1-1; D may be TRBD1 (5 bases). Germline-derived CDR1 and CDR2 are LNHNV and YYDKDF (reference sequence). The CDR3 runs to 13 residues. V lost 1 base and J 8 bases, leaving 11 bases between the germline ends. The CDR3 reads CATSRVRDSEAFF. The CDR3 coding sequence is TGTGCCACCAGCAGAGTACGGGACTCCGAAGCTTTCTTT.

The CDR3 bases are TGTGCCAGCAGCTTAGGCGGCCAAATAGGGGGTGAGCAGTTCTTC. Translation gives CASSLGGQIGGEQFF. The chain couples TRBV7-3 to TRBJ2-1; possible D gene TRBD1, 6 bases. Trimming left V 2 bases short and J 9 bases short, with 17 bases between. Germline CDR1 is SGHTA and CDR2 is FQGTGA. This CDR3 spans 15 amino acids.

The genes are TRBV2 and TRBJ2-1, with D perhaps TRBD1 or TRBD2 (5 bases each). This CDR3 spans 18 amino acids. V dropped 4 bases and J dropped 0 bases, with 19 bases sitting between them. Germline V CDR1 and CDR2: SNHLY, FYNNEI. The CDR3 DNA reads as TGTGCCAGCAGTGTAAGAGGGGCCACTGGAATCTCCTACAATGAGCAGTTCTTC. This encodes CASSVRGATGISYNEQFF.

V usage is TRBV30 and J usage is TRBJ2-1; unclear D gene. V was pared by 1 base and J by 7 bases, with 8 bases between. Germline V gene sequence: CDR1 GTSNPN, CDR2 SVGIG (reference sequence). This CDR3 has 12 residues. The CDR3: CAWSGDMNEQFF. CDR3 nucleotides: TGTGCCTGGAGTGGAGATATGAATGAGCAGTTCTTC.

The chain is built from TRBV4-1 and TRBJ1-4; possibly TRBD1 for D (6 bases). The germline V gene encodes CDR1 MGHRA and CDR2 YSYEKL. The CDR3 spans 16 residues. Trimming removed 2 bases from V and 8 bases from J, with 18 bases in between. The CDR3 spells CASSQPGPGAEEKLFF. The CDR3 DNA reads TGCGCCAGCAGCCAACCGGGACCGGGGGCGGAAGAAAAACTGTTTTTT.

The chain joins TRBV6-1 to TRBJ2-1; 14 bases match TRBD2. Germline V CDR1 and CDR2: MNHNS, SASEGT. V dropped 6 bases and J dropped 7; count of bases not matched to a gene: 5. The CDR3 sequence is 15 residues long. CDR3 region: CASSAGTSGSNEQFF. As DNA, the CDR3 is TGTGCCAGCAGCGCCGGGACTAGCGGGAGTAATGAGCAGTTCTTC.

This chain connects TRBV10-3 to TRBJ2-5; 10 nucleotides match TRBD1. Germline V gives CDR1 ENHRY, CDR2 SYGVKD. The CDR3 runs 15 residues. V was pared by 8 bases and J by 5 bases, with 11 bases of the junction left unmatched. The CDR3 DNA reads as TGTGCCATCGGGGACAGGGGCCCCCGGGGGGAGACCCAGTACTTC. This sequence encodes CAIGDRGPRGETQYF.

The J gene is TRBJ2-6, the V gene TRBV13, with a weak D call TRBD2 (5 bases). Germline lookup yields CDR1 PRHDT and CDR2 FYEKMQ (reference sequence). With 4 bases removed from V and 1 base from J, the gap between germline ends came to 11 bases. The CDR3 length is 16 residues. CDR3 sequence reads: CASSSIRESGANVLTF. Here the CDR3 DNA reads TGTGCCAGCAGCTCTATTAGGGAGTCTGGGGCCAACGTCCTGACTTTC.

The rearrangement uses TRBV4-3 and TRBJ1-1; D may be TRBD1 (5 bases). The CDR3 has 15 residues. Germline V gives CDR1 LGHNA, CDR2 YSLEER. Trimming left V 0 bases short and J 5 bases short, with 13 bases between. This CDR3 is CASSQDSGYTTEAFF. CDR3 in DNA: TGCGCCAGCAGCCAAGACTCAGGGTATACGACTGAAGCTTTCTTT.

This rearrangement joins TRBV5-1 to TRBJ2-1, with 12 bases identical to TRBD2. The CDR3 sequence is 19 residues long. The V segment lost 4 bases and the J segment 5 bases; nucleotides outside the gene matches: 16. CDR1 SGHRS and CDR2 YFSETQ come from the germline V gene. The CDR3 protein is CASSLTGTSGRRVNNEQFF. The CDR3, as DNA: TGCGCCAGCAGCCTCACCGGGACTAGCGGGCGACGAGTCAACAATGAGCAGTTCTTC.

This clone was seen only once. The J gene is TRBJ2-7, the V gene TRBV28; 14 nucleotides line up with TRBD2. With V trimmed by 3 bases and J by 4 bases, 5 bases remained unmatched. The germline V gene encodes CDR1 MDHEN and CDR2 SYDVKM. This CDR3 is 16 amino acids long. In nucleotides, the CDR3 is TGTGCCAGCAGTTTGATGGGGACTAGCGGGAGTTACGAGCAGTACTTC. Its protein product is CASSLMGTSGSYEQYF.

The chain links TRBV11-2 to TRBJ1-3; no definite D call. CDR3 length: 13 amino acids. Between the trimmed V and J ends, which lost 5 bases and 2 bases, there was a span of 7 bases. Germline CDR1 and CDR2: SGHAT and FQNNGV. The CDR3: CASSPRTGNTIYF. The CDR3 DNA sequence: TGTGCCAGCAGCCCGAGAACTGGAAACACCATATATTTT.

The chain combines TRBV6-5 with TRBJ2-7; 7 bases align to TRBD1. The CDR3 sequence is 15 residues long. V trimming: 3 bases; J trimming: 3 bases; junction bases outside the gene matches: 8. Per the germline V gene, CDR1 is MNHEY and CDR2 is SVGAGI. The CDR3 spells CASSYDFPGGYEQYF. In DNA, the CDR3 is TGTGCCAGCAGTTATGACTTTCCAGGGGGCTACGAGCAGTACTTC.

CDR3 residues: CASRGTGLAQPQHF. Written as DNA, the CDR3 is TGTGCCAGCAGAGGGACAGGGTTGGCTCAGCCCCAGCATTTT. The rearrangement uses TRBV6-1 and TRBJ1-5; TRBD1 aligns across 9 bases. Germline V gives CDR1 MNHNS, CDR2 SASEGT. Unmatched junction bases numbered 6, after V lost 6 bases and J lost 6 bases. CDR3 size: 14 residues.

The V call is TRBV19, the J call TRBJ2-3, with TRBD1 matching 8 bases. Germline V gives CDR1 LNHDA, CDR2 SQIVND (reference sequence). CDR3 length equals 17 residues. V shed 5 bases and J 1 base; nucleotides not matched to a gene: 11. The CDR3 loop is CASSLIGKGQGTDTQYF. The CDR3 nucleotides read TGTGCCAGTAGTCTAATCGGAAAGGGACAGGGCACAGATACGCAGTATTTT.

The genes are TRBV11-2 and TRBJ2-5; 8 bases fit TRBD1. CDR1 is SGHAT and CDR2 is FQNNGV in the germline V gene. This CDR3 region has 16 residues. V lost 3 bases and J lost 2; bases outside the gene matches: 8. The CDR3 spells CASSLTGTGRQETQYF. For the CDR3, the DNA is TGTGCCAGCAGCTTGACCGGGACAGGCAGACAAGAGACCCAGTACTTC.

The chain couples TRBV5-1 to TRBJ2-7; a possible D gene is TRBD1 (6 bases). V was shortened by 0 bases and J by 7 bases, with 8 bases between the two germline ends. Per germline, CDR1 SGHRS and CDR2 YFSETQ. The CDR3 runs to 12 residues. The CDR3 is CASSLVQGEQYF. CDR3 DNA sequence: TGCGCCAGCAGCTTGGTTCAGGGGGAGCAGTACTTC. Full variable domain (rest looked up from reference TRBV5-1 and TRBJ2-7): KAGVTQTPRYLIKTRGQQVTLSCSPISGHRSVSWYQQTPGQGLQFLFEYFSETQRNKGNFPGRFSGRQFSNSRSEMNVSTLELGDSALYLCASSLVQGEQYFGPGTRLTVT.

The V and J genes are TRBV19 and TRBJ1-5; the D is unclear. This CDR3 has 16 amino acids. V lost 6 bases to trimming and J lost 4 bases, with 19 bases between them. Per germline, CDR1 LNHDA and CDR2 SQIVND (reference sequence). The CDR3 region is CASSFSRGMRNQPQHF. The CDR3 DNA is TGTGCCAGTAGCTTTTCCCGGGGTATGAGGAATCAGCCCCAGCATTTT.

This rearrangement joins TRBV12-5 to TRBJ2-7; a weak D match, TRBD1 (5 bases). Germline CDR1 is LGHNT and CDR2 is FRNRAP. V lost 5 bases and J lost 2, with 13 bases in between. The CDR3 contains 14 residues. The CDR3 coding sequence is TGTGCTAGTGGTCCACAGGTTCCCCCCTACGAGCAGTACTTC. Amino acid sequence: CASGPQVPPYEQYF.